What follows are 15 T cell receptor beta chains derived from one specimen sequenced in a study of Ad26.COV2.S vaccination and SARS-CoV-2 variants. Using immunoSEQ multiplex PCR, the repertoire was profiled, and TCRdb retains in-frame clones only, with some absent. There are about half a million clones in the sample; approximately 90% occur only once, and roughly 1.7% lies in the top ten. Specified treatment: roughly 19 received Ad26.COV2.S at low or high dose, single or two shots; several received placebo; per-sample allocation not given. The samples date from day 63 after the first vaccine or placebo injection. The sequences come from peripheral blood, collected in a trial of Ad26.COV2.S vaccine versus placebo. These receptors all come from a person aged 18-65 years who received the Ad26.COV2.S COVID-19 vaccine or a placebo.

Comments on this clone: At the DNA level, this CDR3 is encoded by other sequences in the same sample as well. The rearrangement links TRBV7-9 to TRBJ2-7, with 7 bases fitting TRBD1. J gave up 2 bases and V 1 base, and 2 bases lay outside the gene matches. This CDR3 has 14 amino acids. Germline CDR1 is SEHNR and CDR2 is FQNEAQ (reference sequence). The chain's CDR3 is CASSLGQGAYEQYF. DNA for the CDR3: TGTGCCAGCAGCTTAGGGCAGGGGGCCTACGAGCAGTACTTC.

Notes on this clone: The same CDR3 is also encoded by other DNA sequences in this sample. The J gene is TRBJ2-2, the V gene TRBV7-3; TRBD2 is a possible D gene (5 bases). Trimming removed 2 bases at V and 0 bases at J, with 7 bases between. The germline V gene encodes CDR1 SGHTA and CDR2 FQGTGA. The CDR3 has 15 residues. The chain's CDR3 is CASSLGGANTGELFF. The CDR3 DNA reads TGTGCCAGCAGCTTAGGAGGAGCGAACACCGGGGAGCTGTTTTTT.

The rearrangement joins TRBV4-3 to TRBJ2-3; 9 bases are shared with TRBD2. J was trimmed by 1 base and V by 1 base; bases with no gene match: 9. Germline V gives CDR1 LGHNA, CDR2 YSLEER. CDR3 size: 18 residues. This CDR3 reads CASSQGLGGGARTDTQYF. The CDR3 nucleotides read TGCGCCAGCAGCCAAGGGCTTGGCGGGGGGGCCCGCACAGATACGCAGTATTTT.

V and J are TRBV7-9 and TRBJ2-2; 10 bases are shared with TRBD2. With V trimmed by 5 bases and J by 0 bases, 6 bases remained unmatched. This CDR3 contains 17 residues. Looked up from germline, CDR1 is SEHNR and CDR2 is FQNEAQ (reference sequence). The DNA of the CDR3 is TGTGCCAGCAGCCCAGGACTAGCGGAGCCGAACACCGGGGAGCTGTTTTTT. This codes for CASSPGLAEPNTGELFF.

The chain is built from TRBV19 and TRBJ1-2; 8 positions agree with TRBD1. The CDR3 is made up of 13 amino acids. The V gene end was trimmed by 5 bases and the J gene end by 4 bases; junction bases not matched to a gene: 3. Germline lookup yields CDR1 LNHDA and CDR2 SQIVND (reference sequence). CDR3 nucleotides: TGTGCCAGTAGTTACGACAGGGGCTATGGCTACACCTTC. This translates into CASSYDRGYGYTF.

The CDR3 DNA reads TGCGCCAGCAGCCAAGATCGCGGGGGGGCAGATACGCAGTATTTT. This encodes CASSQDRGGADTQYF. This chain links TRBV4-1 with TRBJ2-3, with TRBD2 identical over 9 bases. The CDR3 contains 15 residues. Germline CDR1 is MGHRA and CDR2 is YSYEKL. The junction had 2 bases not matched to a gene; V was cut back by 0 bases and J by 4 bases.

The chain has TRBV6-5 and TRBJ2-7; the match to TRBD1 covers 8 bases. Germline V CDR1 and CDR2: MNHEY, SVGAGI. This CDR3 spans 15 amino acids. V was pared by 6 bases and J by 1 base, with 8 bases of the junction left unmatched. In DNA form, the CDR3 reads TGTGCCAGCAGACTGACAGGGGAAGGATCCTACGAGCAGTACTTC. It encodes CASRLTGEGSYEQYF.

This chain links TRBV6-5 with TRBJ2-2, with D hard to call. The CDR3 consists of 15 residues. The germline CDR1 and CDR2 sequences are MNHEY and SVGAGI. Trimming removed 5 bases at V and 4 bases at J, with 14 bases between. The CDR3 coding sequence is TGTGCCAGCAGTCACTACCGGACCCGCACCGGGGAGCTGTTTTTT. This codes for CASSHYRTRTGELFF.

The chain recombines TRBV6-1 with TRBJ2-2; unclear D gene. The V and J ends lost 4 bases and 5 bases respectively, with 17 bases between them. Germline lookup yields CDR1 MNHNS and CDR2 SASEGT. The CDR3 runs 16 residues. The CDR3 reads CASSGRVGYRTGELFF. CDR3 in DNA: TGTGCCAGCAGTGGAAGGGTGGGGTATCGGACCGGGGAGCTGTTTTTT.

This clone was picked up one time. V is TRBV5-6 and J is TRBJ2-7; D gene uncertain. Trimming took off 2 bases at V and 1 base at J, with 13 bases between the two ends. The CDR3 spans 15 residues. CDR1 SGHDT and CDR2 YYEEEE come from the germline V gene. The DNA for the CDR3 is TGTGCCAGCAGCTTTTCGGTAGATGTGTCCTACGAGCAGTACTTC. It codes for CASSFSVDVSYEQYF.

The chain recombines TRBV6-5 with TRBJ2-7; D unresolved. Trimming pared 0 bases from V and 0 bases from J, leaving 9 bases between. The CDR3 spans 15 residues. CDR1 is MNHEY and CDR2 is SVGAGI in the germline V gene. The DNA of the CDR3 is TGTGCCAGCAGTTACTCGACGGTTAGCTCCTACGAGCAGTACTTC. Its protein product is CASSYSTVSSYEQYF.

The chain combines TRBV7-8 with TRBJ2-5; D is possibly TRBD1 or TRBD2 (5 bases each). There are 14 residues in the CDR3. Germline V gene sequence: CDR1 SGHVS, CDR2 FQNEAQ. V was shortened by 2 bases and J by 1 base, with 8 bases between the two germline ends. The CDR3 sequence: CASSLTGRQETQYF. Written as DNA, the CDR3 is TGTGCCAGCAGCTTAACGGGGCGCCAAGAGACCCAGTACTTC.

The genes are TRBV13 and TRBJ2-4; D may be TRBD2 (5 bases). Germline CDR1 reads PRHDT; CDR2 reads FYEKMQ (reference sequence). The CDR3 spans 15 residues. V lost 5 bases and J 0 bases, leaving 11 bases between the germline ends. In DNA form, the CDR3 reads TGTGCCAGCAGCCAAACGGGGAGAGCCAAAAACATTCAGTACTTC. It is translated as CASSQTGRAKNIQYF.

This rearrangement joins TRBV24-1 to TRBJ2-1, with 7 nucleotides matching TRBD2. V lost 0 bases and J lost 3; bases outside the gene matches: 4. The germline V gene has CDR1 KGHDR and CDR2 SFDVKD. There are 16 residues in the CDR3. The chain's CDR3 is CATSDLSSGIYNEQFF. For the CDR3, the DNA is TGTGCCACCAGTGATTTGTCTAGCGGTATCTACAATGAGCAGTTCTTC.

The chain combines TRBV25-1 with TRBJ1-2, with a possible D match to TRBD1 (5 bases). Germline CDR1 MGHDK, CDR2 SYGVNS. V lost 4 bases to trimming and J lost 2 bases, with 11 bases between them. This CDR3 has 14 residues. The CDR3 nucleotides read TGTGCCAGCAGTGTAGACAGTTTCAACTATGGCTACACCTTC. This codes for CASSVDSFNYGYTF.